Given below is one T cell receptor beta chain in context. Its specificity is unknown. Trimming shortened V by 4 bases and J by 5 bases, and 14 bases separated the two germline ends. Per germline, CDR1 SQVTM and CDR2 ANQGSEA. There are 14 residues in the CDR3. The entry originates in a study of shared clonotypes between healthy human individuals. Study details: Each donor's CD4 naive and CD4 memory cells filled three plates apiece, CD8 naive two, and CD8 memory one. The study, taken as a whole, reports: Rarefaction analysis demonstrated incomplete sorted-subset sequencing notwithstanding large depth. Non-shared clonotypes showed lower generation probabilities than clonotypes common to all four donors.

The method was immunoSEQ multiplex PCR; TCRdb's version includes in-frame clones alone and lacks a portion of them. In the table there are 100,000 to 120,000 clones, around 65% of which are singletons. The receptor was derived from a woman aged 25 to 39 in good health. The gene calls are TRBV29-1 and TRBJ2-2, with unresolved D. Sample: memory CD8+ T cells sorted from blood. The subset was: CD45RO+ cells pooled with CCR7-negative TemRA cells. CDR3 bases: TGCAGCGTTGTAGCCAGAACCTGTACCGGGGAGCTGTTTTTT. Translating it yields CSVVARTCTGELFF.